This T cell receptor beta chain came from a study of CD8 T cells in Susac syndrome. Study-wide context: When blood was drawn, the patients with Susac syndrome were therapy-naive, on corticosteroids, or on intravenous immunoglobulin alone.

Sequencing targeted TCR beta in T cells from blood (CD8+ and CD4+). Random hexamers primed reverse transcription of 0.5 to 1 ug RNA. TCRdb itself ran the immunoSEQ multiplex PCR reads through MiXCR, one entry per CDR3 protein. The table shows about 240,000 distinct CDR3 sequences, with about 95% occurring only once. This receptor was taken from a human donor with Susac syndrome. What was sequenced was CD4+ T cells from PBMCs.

DNA for the CDR3: TGTGCCAGCAGCGGAGGGAATGGCGGTTTGGATAACATTCAGTACTTC. Protein product: CASSGGNGGLDNIQYF. The chain combines TRBV5-4 with TRBJ2-4; D is perhaps TRBD2 (6 bases). The CDR3 runs to 16 residues. Germline CDR1 reads SGHNT; CDR2 reads YYREEE (reference sequence). Trimming shortened V by 4 bases and J by 7 bases, and 21 bases separated the two germline ends.